This T cell receptor beta chain is from a study of OX40 agonist ivuxolimab in advanced cancers. Study information: Eligibility rules accepted prior anti-PD-1, anti-PD-L1 or anti-CTLA-4 therapy, and 35% to 40% had some. One patient with hepatocellular carcinoma and two with cutaneous melanoma, three in all, had partial responses.

Trimming removed 5 bases from V and 5 bases from J, with 15 bases in between. The germline gives CDR1 LGHNA, CDR2 YNFKEQ. The CDR3 is 14 residues long. The table came from immunoSEQ multiplex PCR; TCRdb's copy has only in-frame clones and leaves some out. This sample has under 20,000 clones, with around nine tenths found just once. The chain joins TRBV4-2 to TRBJ2-5, with D perhaps given as TRBD1 or TRBD2 (5 bases each). Sequencing was performed on CD4+ or CD8+ T cells sorted from blood, taken in a trial of the OX40 agonist ivuxolimab. This clonotype originated in an adult with an advanced solid tumor such as melanoma, head and neck, liver or kidney cancer. The CDR3 loop is CASSYPGPGETQYF. For the CDR3, the DNA is TGTGCCAGCAGCTACCCGGGACCGGGGGAGACCCAGTACTTC.